Listed here are 8 T cell receptor beta chains from one sample, sequenced in a study of blood T cell repertoires in COVID-19. TCRdb's copy holds only in-frame clones and misses some; the assay was immunoSEQ multiplex PCR. The sample contains approximately 200,000 clones, about 91% of which appear only once. Sequencing was carried out using PBMCs or T cells enriched from blood (not recorded which). The receptors shown here come from a man aged 18 to 29 with acute COVID-19.

The chain carries TRBV5-3 and TRBJ2-1; unclear D gene. TRBV5-3 is given ORF status, its function remaining uncertain. V dropped 4 bases and J dropped 0 bases, with 14 bases sitting between them. This CDR3 has 16 amino acids. The CDR3 loop reads CARSDGGGLSYNEQFF. The CDR3 bases are TGTGCCAGAAGCGATGGTGGCGGTCTCTCCTACAATGAGCAGTTCTTC.

This rearrangement joins TRBV7-2 to TRBJ1-1; D remains ambiguous. This CDR3 has 14 amino acids. Germline V gives CDR1 SGHTA, CDR2 FQGNSA. The germline V and J ends were trimmed by 2 bases and 2 bases, with 9 bases remaining between them. In DNA, the CDR3 is TGTGCCAGCAGCTTAAGACTTGCAAACACTGAAGCTTTCTTT. It is translated as CASSLRLANTEAFF.

The gene calls are TRBV6-5 and TRBJ1-6; perhaps TRBD1 as D (5 bases). CDR3 length equals 15 residues. The V gene lost 4 bases and the J gene lost 7 bases, with 14 bases spanning the gap. Germline-derived CDR1 and CDR2 are MNHEY and SVGAGI. The CDR3 sequence is CASSLMTEFNSPLHF. As DNA, the CDR3 is TGTGCCAGCAGTTTGATGACAGAATTCAATTCACCCCTCCACTTT.

V gene TRBV5-1 combines with J gene TRBJ1-2, with D hard to call. Trimming shortened V by 4 bases and J by 2 bases, and 15 bases separated the two germline ends. The CDR3 consists of 15 residues. Per the germline V gene, CDR1 is SGHRS and CDR2 is YFSETQ. CDR3 loop: CASSAAGRANYGYTF. The CDR3 nucleotides read TGCGCCAGCAGCGCCGCCGGGCGGGCGAACTATGGCTACACCTTC.

The CDR3 sequence is CASSGAGLAYNEQFF. The CDR3 region has the DNA TGCGCCAGCAGTGGCGCCGGACTAGCCTACAATGAGCAGTTCTTC. The rearrangement links TRBV10-1 to TRBJ2-1; 7 bases agree with TRBD2. V was clipped by 4 bases and J by 2 bases; unmatched bases: 5. CDR3 size: 15 residues. CDR1 and CDR2 (germline): WNHNN, SYGVQD (reference sequence).

The chain carries TRBV7-9 and TRBJ2-7; tentatively, D is TRBD1 (7 bases). The length of the CDR3 is 15 residues. Trimming shortened V by 5 bases and J by 7 bases, and 21 bases separated the two germline ends. The germline V gene encodes CDR1 SEHNR and CDR2 FQNEAQ (reference sequence). CDR3 in amino acids: CASSAGGGGDSEQYF. In nucleotides, the CDR3 is TGTGCCAGCAGCGCAGGGGGAGGCGGTGACTCTGAGCAGTACTTC.

The chain uses TRBV24-1 and TRBJ2-2, with no clear D. The CDR3 extends over 15 amino acids. Trimming left V 5 bases short and J 1 base short, with 10 bases between. Germline CDR1 is KGHDR and CDR2 is SFDVKD. The CDR3 loop is CATSAAGRNTGELFF. CDR3 nucleotides: TGTGCCACCAGTGCCGCAGGCAGGAACACCGGGGAGCTGTTTTTT.

J is TRBJ2-2 and V is TRBV6-5; no clear D. This CDR3 is built from 15 residues. CDR1 is MNHEY, CDR2 SVGAGI, per germline. V gave up 4 bases and J gave up 5 bases, with 14 bases separating them. The CDR3 sequence is CASSFPTPPTGELFF. CDR3 coding DNA: TGTGCCAGCAGTTTTCCGACACCCCCAACCGGGGAGCTGTTTTTT.